A single T cell receptor beta chain is shown here with its context. This clonotype has ten or more counts. What this receptor recognizes is not known. No much larger clone exists at a distance of one base, and base qualities are not known. These data come from a study of regulatory T cells in long-lasting Graves disease (dated by TCRdb to about 2021). With regard to the full study: Patients with newly diagnosed Graves' disease had been on antithyroid drugs for under 3 months. Peripheral blood TCR sequencing and RNA sequencing compared persistent Graves' disease patients with newly diagnosed Graves' disease patients. A total of about 35 samples underwent TCR sequencing, from about 13 patients with persistent Graves' disease and roughly 20 patients with newly diagnosed Graves' disease. The study was conducted in China and was registered as a clinical trial.

The method was multiplex PCR. The run used an Illumina HiSeq 4000. To build TCR beta libraries, CDR3 regions were amplified by Arm-PCR using iRepertoire HTBI primers. Before sequencing, the PCR products went through gel purification. The study's processing was this. A total of 62 TRBV and 14 TRBJ segments were identified across samples and were used for gene usage analysis of CDR3 amino acid clonotypes. COPE and FqMerger were used to merge the filtered high-quality paired reads into contigs. BLAST was used to align contigs to IMGT TRBV, TRBD and TRBJ reference genes, with CDR3 defined following IMGT. Any clonotype with a frequency above 0.1% was classified as a highly expanded clone. Shannon entropy served as the measure of repertoire diversity, while the Gini coefficient captured V-J evenness. A clonotype found in more than one individual was treated as public. The public reads were quality trimmed at Q25 with fastp and then assembled into clones with MiXCR by TCRdb, keeping productive beta chains. Duplicate CDR3 protein sequences are folded into a single record with the most common DNA and genes. Here the V and J calls rest on TCRdb's processing, not on the authors' analysis. A total of 440,000 or so distinct CDR3 sequences appear in this sample, around 17% of them only once. Clones ranked in the top ten supply about 11% of the sample.

In the paper's terms, the time point label means: newly diagnosed GD, antithyroid drugs for less than 3 months. For both TCR sequencing and RNA sequencing, RNA was extracted from PBMCs in TRIzol. The diagnosis of Graves' disease followed American Thyroid Association guidelines. Patients for the study were recruited at an endocrinology department in Xi'an, China. From each patient, 7.5 to 10 milliliters of peripheral blood was collected into an EDTA anticoagulant tube. Ficoll Paque Plus density gradient separation was used to isolate PBMCs, and no additional T cell sorting was done. An Agilent 2100 Bioanalyzer and agarose gel were used to assess RNA quality, and a NanoDrop 2000 was used to measure RNA concentration. As encoded in the germline V gene (reference sequence), CDR1 is SEHNR while CDR2 is FQNEAQ. The CDR3 sequence holds 16 residues, the cysteine and phenylalanine included. This entry keeps only the CDR3 DNA: 48 bases, framed from base 1. V and J are trimmed by 0 bases and 3 bases, and the gene matches miss 5 bases of the junction.

Study-level results and caveats: As a limitation, the authors acknowledged that the small sample size may reduce accuracy. Compared with newly diagnosed patients, patients with persistent Graves' disease had lower TCR Shannon entropy and fewer highly expanded clones, which suggests clonal expansion. Sequencing and analysis were limited to the TCR beta chain. Patients with persistent disease shared more public clonotypes (over 2,500) than newly diagnosed patients did (more than 900). Only peripheral blood was studied, because thyroid tissue, the primary lesion, was inaccessible. Preferential use of TRBV28, TRBJ1-2 and TRBJ2-5 was observed in persistent disease, whereas TRBV20-1 and TRBJ2-1 were favored in newly diagnosed disease.

Another study also made use of these data, one on T cells in Graves' hyperthyroidism and ophthalmopathy. According to the second study: Graves' hyperthyroidism was defined as stable when no progression to ophthalmopathy occurred over 18 months of follow-up. Hyperthyroidism patients were newly diagnosed, with disease duration under 2 months, and aged 18 to 65 years. Any patient with an uncontrolled infection, another autoimmune disease, pregnancy or lactation was excluded. Diagnoses were based on clinical symptoms, serum thyroxine and TRAb, thyroid ultrasound and orbital computed tomography. The first round of RT-PCR for the TCR CDR3 was performed with the HTBI primer set and the Qiagen OneStep RT-PCR kit. Most expanded thyroid clonotypes (frequency above 0.001) were also found in blood, which suggests that blood repertoires may mirror thyroid immune responses. A model built on a 13 V-J signature distinguished ophthalmopathy from stable hyperthyroidism, reaching 87.88% sensitivity and about 81% specificity in cross-validation and 80%/75% in testing. In validation, the model predicted progression to ophthalmopathy with 65% to 71% sensitivity and 72% to 85% specificity, a median of about 6.7 months before onset. TCR V-J signatures able to tell the groups apart were searched for in a discovery cohort of 95 to 100 patients, of whom roughly 42 had Graves' ophthalmopathy and some 60 had stable Graves' hyperthyroidism. Whether ophthalmopathy could be predicted prospectively was tested in an independent validation cohort made up of roughly 20 hyperthyroidism patients plus 17 patients who later progressed to ophthalmopathy. For training and testing, the roughly 97 patients in the discovery cohort were randomly divided in a 7:3 ratio. Thyroid tissue and blood T-cell repertoires from about 6 Graves' hyperthyroidism patients were also compared in the study. Following sampling, methimazole starting at 30 mg daily was given to hyperthyroidism patients, and high-dose intravenous methylprednisolone was given to ophthalmopathy patients. Libraries were constructed in a second round of multiplex PCR, after which size selection and purification were performed. The libraries were sequenced on an Illumina HiSeq2000 using paired-end 100 bp reads. SOAPnuke was used to process the raw data, removing reads that contained adapters or uncalled bases, had a mean Phred below 15, or lacked an exact match to the constant primer or identifier. COPE v1.2.5 was used to merge high-quality paired reads, and clonotypes were defined as unique nucleotide sequences. MiTCR v1.1 was used to align the clonotypes against IMGT TRBV, TRBD and TRBJ reference segments. The analysis included only V-J combinations with a frequency above 0.0001, which together covered more than 98% of the repertoires. A TCS score was defined as the ratio of F50 (clonal expansion) to E x V (chaos), with BLOSUM62-based TCRdist applied between CDR3 peptides within each V-J. Welch's t-statistics and random forest reduced just over 500 V-J features to roughly 13, which were used in a naive Bayes classifier (R e1071). No statistical method was used to set the sample size in advance, and investigators knew the group allocation. According to the paper, TCR Vbeta CDR3 sequencing was carried out on 135 peripheral blood samples, which came from under 50 ophthalmopathy, under 85 hyperthyroidism and around 17 progressor patients.

The sample was peripheral blood mononuclear cells (PBMCs), taken at new diagnosis, from a patient treated with antithyroid drugs. The origin of this receptor is a woman under 40 with Graves disease. Donor details come from another sample of the same person, matched by shared clones. The sequence is built from TRBV7-9 and TRBJ1-2; 9 bases in between match TRBD1. The CDR3 protein sequence reads: CASSLAKTGGDYGYTF. The base sequence is TGTGCCAGCAGCTTAGCGAAGACAGGGGGGGACTATGGCTACACCTTC. The reference TRBV7-9 and TRBJ1-2 proteins fill in what lies around the CDR3, so the full variable domain reads DTGVSQNPRHKITKRGQNVTFRCDPISEHNRLYWYRQTLGQGPEFLTYFQNEAQLEKSRLLSDRFSAERPKGSFSTLEIQRTEQGDSAMYLCASSLAKTGGDYGYTFGSGTRLTVV.